This T cell receptor (beta chain) was sequenced during a study of T cell responses to AZD1222 COVID-19 vaccine. The CDR3 runs to 13 residues. Germline CDR1 is WSHSY and CDR2 is SAAADI. V lost 4 bases to trimming and J lost 8 bases, with 14 bases between them. Measured with immunoSEQ multiplex PCR; TCRdb has only the in-frame clones, and not every one. The sample has under 130,000 clones, roughly 88% seen once. General observations from the study: White British donors predominated, females outnumbered males, and clonal diversity was possibly underestimated.

This clone showed up just once. The antigen remains undetermined. The rearrangement links TRBV10-2 to TRBJ1-2; D perhaps matches TRBD1 (6 bases). This clonotype was sampled from an adult in good health. The source material was peripheral blood, sampled on day 0 of AZD1222 vaccination. Here the CDR3 DNA reads TGCGCCAGCAGTGGCCCTCAGGGGACCGGCTACACCTTC. It yields the protein CASSGPQGTGYTF.